This T cell receptor (beta chain) was recorded in a study of metastatic and nonmetastatic thyroid tumors. MiXCR reprocessed the PCR reads for TCRdb. The sample carries tens of thousands of clones, about an eighth recorded once. Treatment of any kind had been given to no patient before thyroid surgery. The V and J ends lost 2 bases and 2 bases respectively, with 26 bases between them. This CDR3 spans 20 amino acids. The germline V gene encodes CDR1 MGHDK and CDR2 SYGVNS. Sequencing used blood. The chain has TRBV25-1 and TRBJ2-3; tentative D call: TRBD1 (6 bases). The sequence derives from a female donor with papillary thyroid cancer or a benign thyroid nodule (not recorded which). Some clones in this sample may be carry-over from other donors' samples. This CDR3 reads CASSEAMWGSNQGLTDTQYF. CDR3 nucleotide sequence: TGTGCCAGCAGTGAAGCTATGTGGGGCTCCAACCAGGGGCTCACAGATACGCAGTATTTT. Full variable domain (missing parts from reference TRBV25-1 and TRBJ2-3): EADIYQTPRYLVIGTGKKITLECSQTMGHDKMYWYQQDPGMELHLIHYSYGVNSTEKGDLSSESTVSRIRTEHFPLTLESARPSHTSQYLCASSEAMWGSNQGLTDTQYFGPGTRLTVL.